This passage covers 21 T cell receptor beta chains from one sample sequenced in a study of blood T cell repertoires in COVID-19. Assay: immunoSEQ multiplex PCR; the TCRdb copy retains only in-frame clones and omits some. The sample shows roughly 170,000 clones, 80% to 90% of them seen only once. The sequencing sample was made of peripheral blood. The receptors derive from a middle-aged man who had recovered from COVID-19.

This rearrangement joins TRBV15 to TRBJ2-7, with TRBD2 matching 12 bases. J gave up 7 bases and V 4 bases, and 17 bases lay outside the gene matches. Germline V CDR1 and CDR2: LNHNV, YYDKDF (reference sequence). The CDR3 spans 18 residues. The CDR3: CATSKTGGRGLAGREQYF. The CDR3 DNA reads TGTGCCACCAGCAAAACAGGGGGGAGAGGACTAGCGGGAAGGGAGCAGTACTTC.

This clone was observed a handful of times. The CDR3 sequence is CASSGQGFLVNEQFF. Here the CDR3 DNA reads TGTGCCAGCAGCGGACAGGGGTTTTTGGTCAATGAGCAGTTCTTC. The chain is built from TRBV7-9 and TRBJ2-1; TRBD1 aligns across 9 bases. The CDR3 has 15 residues. The V gene end was trimmed by 5 bases and the J gene end by 6 bases; junction bases not matched to a gene: 8. The germline CDR1 and CDR2 sequences are SEHNR and FQNEAQ (reference sequence).

V usage is TRBV4-3 and J usage is TRBJ1-3, with D tentatively TRBD1 (6 bases). The V gene's germline CDR1 is LGHNA and CDR2 YSLEER. This CDR3 contains 18 residues. The V gene lost 0 bases and the J gene lost 0 bases, with 15 bases spanning the gap. CDR3 sequence: CASSQEPGADLSGNTIYF. The DNA for the CDR3 is TGCGCCAGCAGCCAAGAACCAGGGGCCGATCTCTCTGGAAACACCATATATTTT.

The V call is TRBV7-9, the J call TRBJ2-5, with D possibly matching TRBD2 (6 bases). V was trimmed by 1 base and J by 7 bases, leaving 19 bases between them. CDR3 length: 16 amino acids. Germline V CDR1 and CDR2: SEHNR, FQNEAQ (reference sequence). The CDR3 coding sequence is TGTGCCAGCAGCTTAGAGGAGGGGACGGGGGTTGGGACCCAGTACTTC. Amino acid sequence: CASSLEEGTGVGTQYF.

This sequence joins TRBV11-3 and TRBJ1-3; no clear D. V lost 7 bases and J lost 0, with 13 bases in between. CDR3 length equals 15 residues. Germline V gene lookup returns CDR1 SGHNT and CDR2 YENEEA. The CDR3 nucleotides read TGTGCCAGCATCTTCAGGCGGGCCTCTGGAAACACCATATATTTT. Translating it yields CASIFRRASGNTIYF.

The chain has TRBV5-4 and TRBJ2-7; D might be TRBD1 (6 bases). V lost 0 bases and J lost 1, with 8 bases in between. Per germline, CDR1 SGHNT and CDR2 YYREEE (reference sequence). The CDR3 extends over 14 amino acids. The CDR3 sequence: CASSLETGSYEQYF. Here the CDR3 DNA reads TGTGCCAGCAGCTTGGAGACAGGTTCCTACGAGCAGTACTTC.

The chain joins TRBV2 to TRBJ1-1; the match to TRBD1 covers 8 bases. The CDR3 extends over 15 amino acids. V lost 3 bases and J lost 3; bases outside the gene matches: 6. The germline V gene encodes CDR1 SNHLY and CDR2 FYNNEI. The CDR3 sequence: CASSDSGGLDTEAFF. DNA for the CDR3: TGTGCCAGCAGTGATTCAGGGGGCTTAGACACTGAAGCTTTCTTT.

The chain couples TRBV6-5 to TRBJ2-1; no firm D call. This CDR3 has 13 amino acids. Germline V gene sequence: CDR1 MNHEY, CDR2 SVGAGI. The ends were cut back, 2 bases at V and 6 bases at J, with 8 bases in the middle. The CDR3 sequence is CASSYLSGNEQFF. DNA of the CDR3: TGTGCCAGCAGTTACCTCTCAGGCAATGAGCAGTTCTTC.

This clone was observed a single time. This chain links TRBV4-3 with TRBJ1-4; the D gene is possibly TRBD1 (5 bases). Trimming took 3 bases from V and 5 from J, leaving 10 bases between them. CDR3 length: 14 amino acids. From germline, CDR1 is LGHNA and CDR2 YSLEER. The CDR3 DNA reads TGCGCCAGCAGCCACAGGGCCCCCAATGAAAAACTGTTTTTT. This gives the protein CASSHRAPNEKLFF.

This chain joins TRBV7-2 and TRBJ2-1; 11 bases are a match to TRBD1. The CDR3 sequence is 17 residues long. Germline assignment: CDR1 SGHTA and CDR2 FQGNSA. The J segment lost 6 bases and the V segment lost 4 bases, leaving 11 bases of the junction unmatched. The DNA of the CDR3 is TGTGCCAGCAGCTCTAGACGCCGGGACAGGGGGACCAATGAGCAGTTCTTC. Amino acid sequence: CASSSRRRDRGTNEQFF.

The chain has TRBV6-2 or TRBV6-3 and TRBJ1-1; D remains ambiguous. V was shortened by 5 bases and J by 8 bases, with 12 bases between the two germline ends. The germline V gene has CDR1 MNHEY and CDR2 SVGEGT. The CDR3 covers 12 residues. The DNA of the CDR3 is TGTGCCAGCAGTCATCAGGCCATAGAAGCTTTCTTT. This translates into CASSHQAIEAFF.

The chain has TRBV6-5 and TRBJ2-7, with TRBD2 as a possible D gene (6 bases). The germline V gene encodes CDR1 MNHEY and CDR2 SVGAGI. V shed 7 bases and J shed 0 bases, with 10 bases lying between them. CDR3 size: 13 residues. CDR3 loop: CASKRDSSYEQYF. The CDR3 nucleotides are TGTGCCAGCAAAAGGGACTCCTCCTACGAGCAGTACTTC.

V gene TRBV11-2 combines with J gene TRBJ2-3; the D gene is possibly TRBD1 (5 bases). There are 14 residues in the CDR3. The germline V gene has CDR1 SGHAT and CDR2 FQNNGV. V was trimmed by 2 bases and J by 3 bases, leaving 9 bases between them. CDR3 DNA sequence: TGTGCCAGCAGCTTACAGGGTACTACAGATACGCAGTATTTT. Amino acid sequence: CASSLQGTTDTQYF.

There are many counts of this clone. The chain carries TRBV6-5 and TRBJ1-2; no clear D. CDR3 size: 15 residues. V lost 0 bases to trimming and J lost 0 bases, with 8 bases between them. Germline CDR1 is MNHEY and CDR2 is SVGAGI. The CDR3 nucleotides read TGTGCCAGCAGTTACTCATGGCAGACTAACTATGGCTACACCTTC. It encodes CASSYSWQTNYGYTF.

Written as DNA, the CDR3 is TGTGCCATCAGTGGAGGGATTGAGCAGTTCTTC. Its protein is CAISGGIEQFF. The chain employs TRBV10-3 and TRBJ2-1; D is perhaps TRBD2 (5 bases). Trimming shortened V by 4 bases and J by 9 bases, and 7 bases separated the two germline ends. CDR1 and CDR2 (germline): ENHRY, SYGVKD. The CDR3 covers 11 residues.

The V call is TRBV12-3 or TRBV12-4, the J call TRBJ2-7, with D perhaps TRBD2 (6 bases). Trimming left V 3 bases short and J 11 bases short, with 14 bases between. The CDR3 loop spans 12 amino acids. The CDR3 DNA sequence: TGTGCCAGCAGTTTGTGGAGCGGGCAAAAGTACTTC. The encoded protein is CASSLWSGQKYF.

J is TRBJ1-2 and V is TRBV10-3; maybe TRBD1 (5 bases). V was pared by 8 bases and J by 2 bases, with 15 bases between. This CDR3 has 14 amino acids. Germline values: CDR1 ENHRY, CDR2 SYGVKD. DNA for the CDR3: TGTGCCATCTTTGACAGCCTACAAAACTATGGCTACACCTTC. Amino acids: CAIFDSLQNYGYTF.

This chain connects TRBV30 to TRBJ2-7; D is possibly TRBD2 (5 bases). Trimming shortened V by 0 bases and J by 5 bases, and 11 bases separated the two germline ends. The CDR3 covers 13 residues. The V gene's germline CDR1 is GTSNPN and CDR2 SVGIG (reference sequence). The CDR3 loop is CAWSVGSRNEQYF. CDR3 in DNA: TGTGCCTGGAGTGTTGGGAGTAGGAACGAGCAGTACTTC.

The V gene is TRBV12-5, the J gene TRBJ2-2, with a weak D call TRBD1 (6 bases). Germline V gene lookup returns CDR1 LGHNT and CDR2 FRNRAP. CDR3 length: 16 amino acids. V was clipped by 5 bases and J by 3 bases, with 16 bases between them. CDR3 coding DNA: TGTGCTAGTGGTAAAACAGGGCATGGTGACACCGGGGAGCTGTTTTTT. Protein sequence: CASGKTGHGDTGELFF.

The chain combines TRBV5-6 with TRBJ1-2; the D is unclear. Germline V CDR1 and CDR2: SGHDT, YYEEEE. V dropped 4 bases and J dropped 4 bases, with 14 bases sitting between them. The CDR3 extends over 14 amino acids. The CDR3, as DNA: TGTGCCAGCAGCCCCCGAGCGGGAGGCTATGGCTACACCTTC. Translation gives CASSPRAGGYGYTF.

The chain combines TRBV11-3 with TRBJ2-5; D perhaps matches TRBD2 (7 bases). Germline CDR1 reads SGHNT; CDR2 reads YENEEA. This CDR3 is built from 14 residues. V was cut by 4 bases and J by 7 bases, with 16 bases left in between. The CDR3 sequence is CASSSRGGGRTQYF. CDR3 sequence (DNA): TGTGCCAGCAGCTCCCGAGGGGGGGGTCGGACCCAGTACTTC. Complete variable domain (other parts from reference TRBV11-3 and TRBJ2-5): EAGVVQSPRYKIIEKKQPVAFWCNPISGHNTLYWYLQNLGQGPELLIRYENEEAVDDSQLPKDRFSAERLKGVDSTLKIQPAELGDSAVYLCASSSRGGGRTQYFGPGTRLLVL.